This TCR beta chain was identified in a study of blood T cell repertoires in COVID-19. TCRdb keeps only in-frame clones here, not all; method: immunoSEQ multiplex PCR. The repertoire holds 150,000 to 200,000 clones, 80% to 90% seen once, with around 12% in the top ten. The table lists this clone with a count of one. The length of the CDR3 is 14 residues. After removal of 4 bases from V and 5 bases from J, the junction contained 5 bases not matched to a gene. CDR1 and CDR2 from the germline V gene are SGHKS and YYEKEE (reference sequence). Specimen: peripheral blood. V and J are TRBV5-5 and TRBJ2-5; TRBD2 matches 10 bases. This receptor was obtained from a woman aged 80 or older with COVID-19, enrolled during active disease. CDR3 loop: CASSRLAGAETQYF. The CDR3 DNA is TGTGCCAGCAGCCGGCTAGCGGGAGCCGAGACCCAGTACTTC.